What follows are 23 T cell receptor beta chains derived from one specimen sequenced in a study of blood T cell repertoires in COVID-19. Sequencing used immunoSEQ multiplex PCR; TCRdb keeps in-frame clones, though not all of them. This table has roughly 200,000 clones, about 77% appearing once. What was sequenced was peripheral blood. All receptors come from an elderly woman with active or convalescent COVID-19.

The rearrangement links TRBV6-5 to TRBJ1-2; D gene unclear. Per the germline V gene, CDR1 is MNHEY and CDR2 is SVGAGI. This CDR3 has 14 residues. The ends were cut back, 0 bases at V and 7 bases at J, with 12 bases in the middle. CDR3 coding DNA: TGTGCCAGCAGTTACTCGGCCAGTTCGGGTGGCTACACCTTC. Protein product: CASSYSASSGGYTF.

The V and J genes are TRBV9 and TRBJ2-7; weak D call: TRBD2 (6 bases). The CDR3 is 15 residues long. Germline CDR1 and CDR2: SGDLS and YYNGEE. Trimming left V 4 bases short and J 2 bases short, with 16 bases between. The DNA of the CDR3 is TGTGCCAGCAGCCCCGGCACTAGCCTGACCTACGAGCAGTACTTC. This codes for CASSPGTSLTYEQYF.

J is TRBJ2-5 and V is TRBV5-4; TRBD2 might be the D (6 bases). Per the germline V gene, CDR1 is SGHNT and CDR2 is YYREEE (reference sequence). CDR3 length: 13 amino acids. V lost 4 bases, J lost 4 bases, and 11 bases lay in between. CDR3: CASSPGLTETQYF. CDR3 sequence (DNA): TGTGCCAGCAGCCCAGGACTAACAGAGACCCAGTACTTC.

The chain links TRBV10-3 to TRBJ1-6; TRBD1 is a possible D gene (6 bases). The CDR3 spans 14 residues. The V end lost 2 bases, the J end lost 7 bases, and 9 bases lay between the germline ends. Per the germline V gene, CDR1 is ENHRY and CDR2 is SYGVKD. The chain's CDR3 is CAISEAGVNSPLHF. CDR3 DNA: TGTGCCATCAGTGAGGCAGGGGTCAATTCACCCCTCCACTTT.

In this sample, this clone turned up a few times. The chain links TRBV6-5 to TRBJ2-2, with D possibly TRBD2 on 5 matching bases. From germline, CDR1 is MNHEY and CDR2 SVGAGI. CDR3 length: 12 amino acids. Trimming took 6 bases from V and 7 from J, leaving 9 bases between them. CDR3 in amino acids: CASSGRVGELFF. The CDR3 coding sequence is TGTGCCAGCAGCGGGCGGGTCGGGGAGCTGTTTTTT.

The CDR3 DNA follows: TGTGCCAGCAGCCTCCCGGGGGGCTTAGAGACCCAGTACTTC. Its protein is CASSLPGGLETQYF. The rearrangement links TRBV11-2 to TRBJ2-5, with D possibly being TRBD2 (7 bases). Germline V gene lookup returns CDR1 SGHAT and CDR2 FQNNGV. This CDR3 comprises 14 residues. The V gene lost 5 bases and the J gene lost 4 bases, with 14 bases spanning the gap.

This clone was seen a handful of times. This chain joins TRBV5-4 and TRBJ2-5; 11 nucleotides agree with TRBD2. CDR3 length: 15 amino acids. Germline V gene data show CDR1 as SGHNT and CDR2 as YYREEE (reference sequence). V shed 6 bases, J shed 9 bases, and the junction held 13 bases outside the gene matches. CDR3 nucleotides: TGTGCCAGCACCCCCCCTAGCGGGGGGTCACAGGCCCAGTACTTC. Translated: CASTPPSGGSQAQYF.

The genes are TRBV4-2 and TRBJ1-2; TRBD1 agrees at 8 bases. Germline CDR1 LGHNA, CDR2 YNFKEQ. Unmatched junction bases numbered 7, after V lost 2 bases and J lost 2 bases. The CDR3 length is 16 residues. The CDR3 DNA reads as TGTGCCAGCAGCCAATGGTCGGGACAGGAGAACTATGGCTACACCTTC. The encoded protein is CASSQWSGQENYGYTF.

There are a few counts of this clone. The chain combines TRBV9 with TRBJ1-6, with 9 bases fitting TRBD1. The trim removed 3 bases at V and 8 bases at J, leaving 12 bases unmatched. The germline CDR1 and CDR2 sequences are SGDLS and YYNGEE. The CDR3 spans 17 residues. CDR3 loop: CASSDAPGTGFHSPLHF. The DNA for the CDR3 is TGTGCCAGCAGCGACGCCCCCGGGACAGGGTTTCATTCACCCCTCCACTTT. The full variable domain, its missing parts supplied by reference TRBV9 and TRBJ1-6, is DSGVTQTPKHLITATGQRVTLRCSPRSGDLSVYWYQQSLDQGLQFLIQYYNGEERAKGNILERFSAQQFPDLHSELNLSSLELGDSALYFCASSDAPGTGFHSPLHFGNGTRLTVT.

The chain's CDR3 is CASSEIPSTGYNSPLHF. In DNA form, the CDR3 reads TGTGCCAGCAGTGAAATCCCTTCAACAGGGTATAATTCACCCCTCCACTTT. This sequence joins TRBV6-1 and TRBJ1-6; tentatively, D is TRBD1 (6 bases). The ends were cut back, 2 bases at V and 4 bases at J, with 15 bases in the middle. This CDR3 has 17 residues. In germline, CDR1 is MNHNS, CDR2 SASEGT.

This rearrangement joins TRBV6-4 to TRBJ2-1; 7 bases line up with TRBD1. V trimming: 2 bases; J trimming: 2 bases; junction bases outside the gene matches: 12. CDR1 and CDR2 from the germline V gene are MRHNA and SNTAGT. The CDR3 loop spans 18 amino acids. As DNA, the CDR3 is TGTGCCAGCAGTGACCCCTACCCCAGGGGGAAGCCCTACAATGAGCAGTTCTTC. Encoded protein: CASSDPYPRGKPYNEQFF.

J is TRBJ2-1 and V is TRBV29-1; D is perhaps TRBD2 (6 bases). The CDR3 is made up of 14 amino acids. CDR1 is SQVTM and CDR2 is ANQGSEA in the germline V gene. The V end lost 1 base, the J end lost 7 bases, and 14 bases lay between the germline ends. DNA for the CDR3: TGCAGCGTTGAAGTCCTCGGGGGTCGAAATGAGCAGTTCTTC. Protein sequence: CSVEVLGGRNEQFF.

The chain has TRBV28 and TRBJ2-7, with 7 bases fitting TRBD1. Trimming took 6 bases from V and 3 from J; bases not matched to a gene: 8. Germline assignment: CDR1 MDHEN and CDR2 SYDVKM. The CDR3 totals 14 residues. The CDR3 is CASSPPGTDYEQYF. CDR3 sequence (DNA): TGTGCCAGCAGCCCTCCGGGGACAGACTACGAGCAGTACTTC.

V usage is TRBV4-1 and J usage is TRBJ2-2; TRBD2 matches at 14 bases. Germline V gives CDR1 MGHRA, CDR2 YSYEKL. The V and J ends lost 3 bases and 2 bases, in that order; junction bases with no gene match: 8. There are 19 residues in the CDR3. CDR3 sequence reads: CASSQDTGLAGANTGELFF. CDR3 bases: TGCGCCAGCAGCCAGGACACGGGACTAGCGGGGGCTAACACCGGGGAGCTGTTTTTT.

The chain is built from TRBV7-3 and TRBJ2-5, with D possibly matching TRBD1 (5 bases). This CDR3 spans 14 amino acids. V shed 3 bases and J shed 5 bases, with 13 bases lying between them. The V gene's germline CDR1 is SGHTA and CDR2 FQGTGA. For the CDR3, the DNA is TGTGCCAGCAGCTTGCAGGGCAACGGCGAGACCCAGTACTTC. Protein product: CASSLQGNGETQYF.

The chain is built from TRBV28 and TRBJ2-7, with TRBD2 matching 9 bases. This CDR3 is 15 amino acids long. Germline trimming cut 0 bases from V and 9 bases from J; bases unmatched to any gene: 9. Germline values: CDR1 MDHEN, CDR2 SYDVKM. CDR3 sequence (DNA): TGTGCCAGCAGTTTATGGCGGGGGGGGGCCTGTGTGCAGTACTTC. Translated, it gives CASSLWRGGACVQYF.

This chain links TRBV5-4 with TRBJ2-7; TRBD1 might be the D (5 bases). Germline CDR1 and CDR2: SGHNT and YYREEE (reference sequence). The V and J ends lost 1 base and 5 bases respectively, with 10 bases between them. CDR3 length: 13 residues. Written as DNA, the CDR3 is TGTGCCAGCAGCTTGAGTAGGGGCCACGAGCAGTACTTC. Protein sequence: CASSLSRGHEQYF.

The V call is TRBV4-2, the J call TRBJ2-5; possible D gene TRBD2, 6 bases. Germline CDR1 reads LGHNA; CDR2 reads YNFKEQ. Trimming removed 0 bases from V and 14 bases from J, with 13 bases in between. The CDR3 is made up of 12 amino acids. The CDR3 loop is CASSQDWGLQYF. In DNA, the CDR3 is TGTGCCAGCAGCCAAGATTGGGGACTCCAATACTTC.

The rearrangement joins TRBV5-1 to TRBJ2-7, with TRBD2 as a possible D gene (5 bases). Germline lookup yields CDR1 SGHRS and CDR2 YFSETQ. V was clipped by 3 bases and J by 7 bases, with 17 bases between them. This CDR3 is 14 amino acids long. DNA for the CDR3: TGCGCCAGCAGCTCGACCCCCCAGGAGGCGGAGCAGTACTTC. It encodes CASSSTPQEAEQYF.

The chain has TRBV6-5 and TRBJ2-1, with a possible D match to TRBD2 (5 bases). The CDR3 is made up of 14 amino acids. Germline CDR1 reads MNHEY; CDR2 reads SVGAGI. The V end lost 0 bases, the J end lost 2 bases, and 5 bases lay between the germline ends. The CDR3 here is CASSYSRAYNEQFF. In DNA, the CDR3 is TGTGCCAGCAGTTACTCGAGGGCCTACAATGAGCAGTTCTTC.

CDR3 in amino acids: CASSYGASYNSPLHF. The CDR3 DNA follows: TGTGCCAGCAGTTACGGGGCGTCCTATAATTCACCCCTCCACTTT. The chain is built from TRBV6-5 and TRBJ1-6, with D possibly TRBD1 on 5 matching bases. Germline assignment: CDR1 MNHEY and CDR2 SVGAGI. Trimming shortened V by 2 bases and J by 1 base, and 6 bases separated the two germline ends. CDR3 length equals 15 residues.

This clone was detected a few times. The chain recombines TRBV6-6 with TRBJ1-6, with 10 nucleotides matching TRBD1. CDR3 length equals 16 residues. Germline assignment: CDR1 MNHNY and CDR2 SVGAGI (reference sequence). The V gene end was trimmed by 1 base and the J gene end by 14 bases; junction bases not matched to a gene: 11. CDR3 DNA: TGTGCCAGCAGTTACTTCGCCGGGACAGGGGCTTCGGCCCTCCACTTT. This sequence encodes CASSYFAGTGASALHF.

The chain's CDR3 is CASSTFTGYEQYF. For the CDR3, the DNA is TGTGCCAGCTCAACCTTTACGGGGTACGAGCAGTACTTC. J is TRBJ2-7 and V is TRBV6-5; the D gene is possibly TRBD2 (5 bases). The V end lost 8 bases, the J end lost 4 bases, and 15 bases lay between the germline ends. This CDR3 has 13 residues. CDR1 MNHEY and CDR2 SVGAGI come from the germline V gene.